These 29 T cell receptor beta chains came from one sample sequenced in a study of T-cell memory formation after mild COVID-19. TCRdb re-called the 5' RACE reads with MiXCR, one entry per CDR3 protein. Of approximately 46,000 distinct CDR3 sequences listed, roughly 7% are singletons. Sequencing was done on a sample of PBMCs or a T cell subset sorted from them (not recorded which). The receptors were sampled from an adult who had mild COVID-19 (a few samples of this study predate the infection). Cell type and time point are not known.

The chain recombines TRBV4-1 with TRBJ2-5; D perhaps matches TRBD2 (7 bases). Germline V gene sequence: CDR1 MGHRA, CDR2 YSYEKL. The CDR3 runs to 16 residues. Trimming removed 0 bases from V and 5 bases from J, with 16 bases in between. The CDR3 region is CASSQEPGGWGETQYF. The CDR3 DNA is TGCGCCAGCAGCCAAGAACCGGGGGGCTGGGGGGAGACCCAGTACTTC.

The table lists this clonotype with many counts. The chain uses TRBV5-1 and TRBJ2-1; 10 bases align to TRBD2. This CDR3 comprises 16 residues. Germline values: CDR1 SGHRS, CDR2 YFSETQ. After removal of 3 bases from V and 0 bases from J, the junction contained 3 bases not matched to a gene. CDR3 in amino acids: CASSSASGGSYNEQFF. CDR3 DNA sequence: TGCGCCAGCAGCTCGGCTAGCGGGGGCTCCTACAATGAGCAGTTCTTC.

In its sample, this clonotype was seen a few times. This sequence joins TRBV7-6 and TRBJ2-6; D perhaps matches TRBD2 (7 bases). Trimming stripped 5 bases from V and 2 bases from J, with 22 bases between. The CDR3 has 19 amino acids. Germline V CDR1 and CDR2: SGHVS, FNYEAQ. CDR3 coding DNA: TGTGCCAGCAGCCCAGTCTCGGGGGGCAGGTTAACTGGGGCCAACGTCCTGACTTTC. As protein: CASSPVSGGRLTGANVLTF.

This clonotype is labeled medium-sized. A junction boundary mismatches the germline segment, possibly from a read error. This chain uses TRBV2 with TRBJ2-3; no clear D gene. Germline loops: CDR1 SNHLY, CDR2 FYNNEI. The length of the CDR3 is 11 residues. Written as DNA, the CDR3 is TGCGCCAGCAGCGTCACAGATACGCAGTATTTT. It yields the protein CASSVTDTQYF. Full variable domain (missing parts from reference TRBV2 and TRBJ2-3): EPEVTQTPSHQVTQMGQEVILRCVPISNHLYFYWYRQILGQKVEFLVSFYNNEISEKSEIFDDQFSVERPDGSNFTLKIRSTKLEDSAMYFCASSVTDTQYFGPGTRLTVL.

In this sample, this clonotype turned up many times. J is TRBJ2-2 and V is TRBV10-3, with D possibly called TRBD1 or TRBD2 (5 bases each). Germline V gene sequence: CDR1 ENHRY, CDR2 SYGVKD. The CDR3 has 13 residues. The V and J ends lost 11 bases and 4 bases respectively, with 14 bases between them. This CDR3 reads CASGPQGTGELFF. As DNA, the CDR3 is TGTGCCTCGGGACCCCAGGGCACCGGGGAGCTGTTTTTT.

The V call is TRBV10-3, the J call TRBJ2-3; no clear D gene. CDR3 length: 12 residues. The V end lost 7 bases, the J end lost 2 bases, and 7 bases lay between the germline ends. Germline V CDR1 and CDR2: ENHRY, SYGVKD. CDR3 amino acids: CAITDYTDTQYF. The CDR3 nucleotides are TGTGCCATCACAGATTACACAGATACGCAGTATTTT.

In this sample, this clonotype turned up many times. The rearrangement links TRBV15 to TRBJ2-7; 9 nucleotides line up with TRBD1. CDR1 and CDR2 (germline): LNHNV, YYDKDF (reference sequence). The CDR3 has 15 residues. With 3 bases clipped from V and 3 bases from J, the junction kept 6 bases outside the gene matches. Here the CDR3 reads CATSRAETGGYEQYF. CDR3 sequence (DNA): TGTGCCACCAGCAGGGCTGAGACAGGGGGCTACGAGCAGTACTTC.

This clonotype was counted ten times or more. J is TRBJ1-1 and V is TRBV5-1, with D possibly matching TRBD1 (5 bases). The germline V and J ends were trimmed by 7 bases and 2 bases, with 12 bases remaining between them. The CDR3 contains 13 residues. The germline gives CDR1 SGHRS, CDR2 YFSETQ. CDR3 sequence reads: CASGRRGNTEAFF. In DNA form, the CDR3 reads TGCGCCAGCGGCCGAAGGGGAAACACTGAAGCTTTCTTT.

The sample holds many counts of this clonotype. V is TRBV29-1 and J is TRBJ2-5; 14 bases fit TRBD2. CDR3 length: 19 amino acids. J gave up 2 bases and V 3 bases, and 14 bases lay outside the gene matches. Looked up from germline, CDR1 is SQVTM and CDR2 is ANQGSEA. The CDR3 loop is CSVEPMTSGGAYGQETQYF. CDR3 DNA sequence: TGCAGCGTTGAGCCTATGACTAGCGGGGGGGCCTACGGGCAAGAGACCCAGTACTTC.

This clonotype is medium-sized (0.01 to 0.1%) in the sample. The chain couples TRBV5-1 to TRBJ1-1; D remains unclear. V shed 1 base and J shed 1 base, with 5 bases lying between them. The germline CDR1 and CDR2 sequences are SGHRS and YFSETQ. This CDR3 has 13 amino acids. CDR3 nucleotide sequence: TGCGCCAGCAGCTTGACCGGGAACACTGAAGCTTTCTTT. This gives the protein CASSLTGNTEAFF.

This clonotype occurred many times. V usage is TRBV6-6 and J usage is TRBJ2-6; possible D gene TRBD1, 6 bases. The CDR3 is 17 residues long. CDR1 is MNHNY, CDR2 SVGAGI, per germline (reference sequence). Trimming stripped 7 bases from V and 0 bases from J, with 16 bases between. CDR3 sequence: CASTGRGSLSGANVLTF. The CDR3 bases are TGTGCCAGCACCGGCAGGGGCTCCCTCTCTGGGGCCAACGTCCTGACTTTC.

This clonotype was seen a handful of times. The rearrangement uses TRBV10-3 and TRBJ1-2; D is ambiguous. Trimming took off 3 bases at V and 6 bases at J, with 11 bases between the two ends. The germline V gene has CDR1 ENHRY and CDR2 SYGVKD. The CDR3 extends over 13 amino acids. CDR3 DNA sequence: TGTGCCATCAGTGAAAACAGCCCGCATGGCTACACCTTC. It encodes CAISENSPHGYTF.

This clonotype has a handful of counts. The chain combines TRBV12-3 or TRBV12-4 with TRBJ1-2; 12 bases align to TRBD1. The CDR3 is made up of 14 amino acids. With V trimmed by 6 bases and J by 2 bases, 1 base remained unmatched. The CDR3 coding sequence is TGTGCCAGCAGGGGGACAGGGGGCAACTATGGCTACACCTTC. Translated, it gives CASRGTGGNYGYTF.

V gene TRBV10-2 combines with J gene TRBJ1-4; TRBD1 might be the D (5 bases). The CDR3 extends over 13 amino acids. Germline values: CDR1 WSHSY, CDR2 SAAADI. Trimming took 8 bases from V and 8 from J, leaving 15 bases between them. CDR3 DNA sequence: TGCGCCAGCTCGGTAGGGGTCGGGGAAAAACTGTTTTTT. It codes for CASSVGVGEKLFF.

This clonotype appeared many times. V is TRBV5-5 and J is TRBJ1-1, with D perhaps matching TRBD1 (5 bases). Per germline, CDR1 SGHKS and CDR2 YYEKEE (reference sequence). This CDR3 contains 16 residues. The V gene lost 4 bases and the J gene lost 3 bases, with 19 bases spanning the gap. The chain's CDR3 is CASSRPGRELDTEAFF. In DNA form, the CDR3 reads TGTGCCAGCAGCCGGCCCGGCAGGGAGTTGGACACTGAAGCTTTCTTT. Filled out from reference TRBV5-5 and TRBJ1-1, the complete variable domain reads DAGVTQSPTHLIKTRGQQVTLRCSPISGHKSVSWYQQVLGQGPQFIFQYYEKEERGRGNFPDRFSARQFPNYSSELNVNALLLGDSALYLCASSRPGRELDTEAFFGQGTRLTVV.

V gene TRBV29-1 combines with J gene TRBJ1-3; TRBD1 agrees at 10 bases. V dropped 4 bases and J dropped 0; count of bases not matched to a gene: 3. The germline gives CDR1 SQVTM, CDR2 ANQGSEA. This CDR3 is built from 15 residues. The CDR3 region has the DNA TGCAGCGTTGGACAGGGGGCAAGCTCTGGAAACACCATATATTTT. It codes for CSVGQGASSGNTIYF.

This clonotype was picked up many times. V is TRBV20-1 and J is TRBJ2-2; D gene ambiguous. CDR3 length equals 14 residues. V gave up 1 base and J gave up 0 bases, with 6 bases separating them. Germline V gene sequence: CDR1 DFQATT, CDR2 SNEGSKA (reference sequence). The CDR3 spells CSARALSNTGELFF. CDR3 DNA sequence: TGCAGTGCTAGAGCCCTATCGAACACCGGGGAGCTGTTTTTT.

This clonotype was seen ten or more times. The genes are TRBV28 and TRBJ2-3; unclear D gene. The germline CDR1 and CDR2 sequences are MDHEN and SYDVKM. Trimming removed 4 bases at V and 6 bases at J, with 14 bases between. The length of the CDR3 is 14 residues. The CDR3 nucleotides are TGTGCCAGCAGTTCCTCTGCACTTGGGGATACGCAGTATTTT. Its translation: CASSSSALGDTQYF.

As DNA, the CDR3 is TGTGCCAGCAGCATCTACAGTTCTGAAGCTTTCTTT. It is translated as CASSIYSSEAFF. The chain couples TRBV5-4 to TRBJ1-1; D is unclear. V lost 4 bases and J 6 bases, leaving 10 bases between the germline ends. The germline V gene has CDR1 SGHNT and CDR2 YYREEE (reference sequence). The CDR3 totals 12 residues. The variable domain in full, completed from reference TRBV5-4 and TRBJ1-1, reads ETGVTQSPTHLIKTRGQQVTLRCSSQSGHNTVSWYQQALGQGPQFIFQYYREEENGRGNFPPRFSGLQFPNYSSELNVNALELDDSALYLCASSIYSSEAFFGQGTRLTVV.

The chain is built from TRBV19 and TRBJ2-1; weak D call: TRBD1 (5 bases). This CDR3 region has 12 residues. CDR1 is LNHDA and CDR2 is SQIVND in the germline V gene (reference sequence). The germline V and J ends were trimmed by 4 bases and 6 bases, with 7 bases remaining between them. The CDR3 DNA is TGTGCCAGTAGTAGACAGAGCAATGAGCAGTTCTTC. Translation gives CASSRQSNEQFF.

This clonotype was observed a handful of times. The chain uses TRBV25-1 and TRBJ2-3, with 15 bases matching TRBD2. The CDR3 extends over 17 amino acids. Germline V gene sequence: CDR1 MGHDK, CDR2 SYGVNS. V shed 11 bases, J shed 2 bases, and the junction held 11 bases outside the gene matches. CDR3 sequence reads: CAQAARTSGGATDTQYF. CDR3 nucleotides: TGTGCCCAAGCGGCCCGGACTAGCGGGGGGGCCACAGATACGCAGTATTTT.

This clonotype was seen more than once but under ten times. The V call is TRBV12-3 or TRBV12-4, the J call TRBJ1-4; D unclear. The CDR3 totals 13 residues. The V end was cut by 4 bases, the J end by 16 bases, with 19 bases between. The CDR3 here is CASSSPPASRPFF. Here the CDR3 DNA reads TGTGCCAGCAGTTCCCCCCCAGCGAGTCGCCCGTTTTTT.

V gene TRBV20-1 combines with J gene TRBJ1-2; TRBD1 is a possible D gene (6 bases). This CDR3 contains 15 residues. CDR1 and CDR2 (germline): DFQATT, SNEGSKA (reference sequence). Trimming shortened V by 3 bases and J by 4 bases, and 18 bases separated the two germline ends. CDR3 loop: CSARDLRTDVYGYTF. CDR3 DNA: TGCAGTGCTAGGGATCTGCGGACAGACGTCTATGGCTACACCTTC.

The chain employs TRBV4-1 and TRBJ1-4; no reliable D call. Trimming removed 1 base at V and 8 bases at J, with 8 bases between. The length of the CDR3 is 13 residues. Germline CDR1 and CDR2: MGHRA and YSYEKL. The CDR3 sequence: CASSQVVGEKLFF. In DNA form, the CDR3 reads TGCGCCAGCAGCCAAGTAGTAGGGGAAAAACTGTTTTTT.

This clonotype has ten or more counts. The chain joins TRBV7-9 to TRBJ1-1; D not certain. The V gene lost 2 bases and the J gene lost 0 bases, with 4 bases spanning the gap. The germline V gene has CDR1 SEHNR and CDR2 FQNEAQ (reference sequence). The CDR3 length is 13 residues. CDR3 DNA sequence: TGTGCCAGCAGCTTAACAGTGAACACTGAAGCTTTCTTT. It yields the protein CASSLTVNTEAFF. The variable domain in full, with the rest retrieved from reference TRBV7-9 and TRBJ1-1, is DTGVSQNPRHKITKRGQNVTFRCDPISEHNRLYWYRQTLGQGPEFLTYFQNEAQLEKSRLLSDRFSAERPKGSFSTLEIQRTEQGDSAMYLCASSLTVNTEAFFGQGTRLTVV.

V and J are TRBV12-3 or TRBV12-4 and TRBJ1-4, with D possibly being TRBD1 (6 bases). This CDR3 contains 12 residues. V was shortened by 5 bases and J by 8 bases, with 9 bases between the two germline ends. CDR3 coding DNA: TGTGCCAGCAGTCGACAGGAAGAAAAACTGTTTTTT. It translates to CASSRQEEKLFF.

The chain couples TRBV6-6 to TRBJ2-3, with 9 bases that match TRBD1. V lost 4 bases and J lost 5; bases outside the gene matches: 7. Germline-derived CDR1 and CDR2 are MNHNY and SVGAGI (reference sequence). The CDR3 has 15 amino acids. CDR3 DNA: TGTGCCAGCAGTTCTTACAGGGGGCGAGGAGATACGCAGTATTTT. It codes for CASSSYRGRGDTQYF.

The V gene is TRBV6-2 or TRBV6-3, the J gene TRBJ2-3; 7 positions match TRBD2. Germline trimming cut 6 bases from V and 4 bases from J; bases unmatched to any gene: 10. Germline CDR1 is MNHEY and CDR2 is SVGEGT. This CDR3 has 15 amino acids. The CDR3 DNA follows: TGTGCCAGCAGCTTCTGGACTAGGGACGCAGATACGCAGTATTTT. It translates to CASSFWTRDADTQYF.

The gene calls are TRBV19 and TRBJ1-5; D possibly corresponds to TRBD1 (6 bases). Deletions cut 6 bases from V and 0 bases from J, with 18 bases between. This CDR3 spans 17 amino acids. Per the germline V gene, CDR1 is LNHDA and CDR2 is SQIVND (reference sequence). The CDR3 sequence: CASSLGWGAPSNQPQHF. The DNA of the CDR3 is TGTGCCAGTAGCCTCGGATGGGGGGCCCCTAGCAATCAGCCCCAGCATTTT.